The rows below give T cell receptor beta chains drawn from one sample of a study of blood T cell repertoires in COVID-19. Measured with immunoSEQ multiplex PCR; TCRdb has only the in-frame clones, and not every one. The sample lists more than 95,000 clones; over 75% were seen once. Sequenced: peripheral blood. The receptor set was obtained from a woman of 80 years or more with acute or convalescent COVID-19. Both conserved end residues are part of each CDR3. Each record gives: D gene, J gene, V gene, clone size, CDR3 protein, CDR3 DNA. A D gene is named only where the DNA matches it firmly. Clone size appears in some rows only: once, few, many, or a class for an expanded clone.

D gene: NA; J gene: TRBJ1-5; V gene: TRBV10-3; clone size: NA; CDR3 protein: CAISDQGSSNQPQHF; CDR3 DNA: TGTGCCATCAGTGATCAGGGGAGTAGCAATCAGCCCCAGCATTTT
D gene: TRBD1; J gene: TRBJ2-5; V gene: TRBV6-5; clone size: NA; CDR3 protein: CASSRDRGQETQYF; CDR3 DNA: TGTGCCAGTTCAAGGGACAGGGGGCAGGAGACCCAGTACTTC
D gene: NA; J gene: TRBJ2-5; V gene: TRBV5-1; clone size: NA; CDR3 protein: CASSLVADPQETQYF; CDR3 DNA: TGCGCCAGCAGCTTGGTGGCTGATCCACAAGAGACCCAGTACTTC
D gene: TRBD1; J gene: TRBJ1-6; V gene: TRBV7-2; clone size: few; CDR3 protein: CASNLYQQGTPLHF; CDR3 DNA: TGTGCCAGCAACCTATACCAACAGGGGACACCCCTCCACTTT
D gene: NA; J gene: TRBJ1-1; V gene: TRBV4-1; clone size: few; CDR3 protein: CASSQDLRSMNTEAFF; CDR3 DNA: TGCGCCAGCAGCCAAGATCTAAGGAGCATGAACACTGAAGCTTTCTTT
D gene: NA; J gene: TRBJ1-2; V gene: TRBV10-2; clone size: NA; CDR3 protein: CASSIDRGGYTF; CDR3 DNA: TGCGCCAGCAGTATAGACAGAGGTGGCTACACCTTC
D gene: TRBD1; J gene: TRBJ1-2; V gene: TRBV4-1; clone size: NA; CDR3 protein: CASSQAQGQGNYGYTF; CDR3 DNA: TGCGCCAGCAGCCAAGCCCAAGGACAGGGGAACTATGGCTACACCTTC
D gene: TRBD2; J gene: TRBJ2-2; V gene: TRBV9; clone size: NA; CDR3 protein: CASSVGSGGYYTGELFF; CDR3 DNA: TGTGCCAGCAGCGTGGGTAGCGGGGGCTACTACACCGGGGAGCTGTTTTTT
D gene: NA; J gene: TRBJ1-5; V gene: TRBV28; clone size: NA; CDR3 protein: CASSFPRGRASSNQPQHF; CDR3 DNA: TGTGCCAGCAGTTTCCCAAGGGGGAGGGCTTCTAGCAATCAGCCCCAGCATTTT
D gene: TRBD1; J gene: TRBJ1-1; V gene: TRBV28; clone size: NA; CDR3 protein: CASRRAGTGGIEAFF; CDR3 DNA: TGTGCCAGCAGGAGAGCCGGGACAGGGGGCATTGAAGCTTTCTTT
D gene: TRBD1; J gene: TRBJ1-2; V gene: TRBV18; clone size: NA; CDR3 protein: CASSPGAGGHYGYTF; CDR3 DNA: TGTGCCAGCTCACCCGGGGCAGGGGGGCACTATGGCTACACCTTC
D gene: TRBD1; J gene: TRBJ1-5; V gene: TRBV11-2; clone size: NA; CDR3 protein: CASSRGTGGQPQHF; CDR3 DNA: TGTGCCAGCAGCCGCGGGACAGGGGGTCAGCCCCAGCATTTT
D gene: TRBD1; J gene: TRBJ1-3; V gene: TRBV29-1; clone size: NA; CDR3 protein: CSAGQGSGNTIYF; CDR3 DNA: TGCAGCGCCGGACAGGGGAGTGGAAACACCATATATTTT
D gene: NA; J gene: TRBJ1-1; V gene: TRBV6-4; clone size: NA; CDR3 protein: CATSRHGGMNTEAFF; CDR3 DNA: TGTGCCACATCAAGACATGGGGGCATGAACACTGAAGCTTTCTTT
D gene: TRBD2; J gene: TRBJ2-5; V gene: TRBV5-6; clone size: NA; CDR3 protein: CASNAIPSAGGTQYF; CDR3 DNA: TGTGCCAGCAACGCGATCCCCTCGGCGGGGGGGACCCAGTACTTC
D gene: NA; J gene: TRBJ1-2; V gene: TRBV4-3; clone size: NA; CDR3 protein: CASSPNRGGGYTF; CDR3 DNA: TGCGCCAGCAGCCCTAACCGAGGGGGAGGCTACACCTTC
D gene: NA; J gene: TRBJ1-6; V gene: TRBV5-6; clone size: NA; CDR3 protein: CASSLVSTGNSPLHF; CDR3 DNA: TGTGCCAGCAGCTTGGTTTCGACAGGTAATTCACCCCTCCACTTT
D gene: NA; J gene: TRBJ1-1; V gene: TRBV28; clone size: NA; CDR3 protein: CASSVGGQNTEAFF; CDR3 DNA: TGTGCCAGCAGTGTTGGGGGACAGAACACTGAAGCTTTCTTT
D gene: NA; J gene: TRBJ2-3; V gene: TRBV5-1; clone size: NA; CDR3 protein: CASSYWTAPDTQYF; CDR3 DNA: TGCGCCAGCAGCTACTGGACTGCTCCGGATACGCAGTATTTT
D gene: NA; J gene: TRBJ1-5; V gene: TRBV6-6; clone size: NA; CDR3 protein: CASSYGGGDIRPQHF; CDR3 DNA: TGTGCCAGCAGTTACGGTGGGGGGGATATCCGACCCCAGCATTTT
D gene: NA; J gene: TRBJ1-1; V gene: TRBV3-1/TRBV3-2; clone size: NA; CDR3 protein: CASSQAQGSTEAFF; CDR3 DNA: TGTGCCAGCAGCCAAGCCCAGGGGAGCACTGAAGCTTTCTTT
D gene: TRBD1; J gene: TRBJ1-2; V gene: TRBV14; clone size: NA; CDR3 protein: CASSHYTGQNYGYTF; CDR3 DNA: TGTGCCAGCAGCCATTACACGGGACAGAACTATGGCTACACCTTC
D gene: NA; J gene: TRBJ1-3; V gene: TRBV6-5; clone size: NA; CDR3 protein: CASSYARGGGNTIYF; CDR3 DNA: TGTGCCAGCAGTTACGCCCGGGGGGGTGGAAACACCATATATTTT
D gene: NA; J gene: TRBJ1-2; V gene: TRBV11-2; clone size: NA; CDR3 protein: CASSSTTGNLSYGYTF; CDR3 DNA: TGTGCCAGCAGCTCCACCACAGGGAACTTGAGCTATGGCTACACCTTC
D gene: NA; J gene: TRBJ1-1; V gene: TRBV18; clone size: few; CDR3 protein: CASSLPGFSGNTEAFF; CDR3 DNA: TGTGCCAGCTCACTTCCAGGGTTTTCGGGGAACACTGAAGCTTTCTTT
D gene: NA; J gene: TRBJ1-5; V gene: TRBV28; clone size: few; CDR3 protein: CASSFWAGGNQPQHF; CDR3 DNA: TGTGCCAGCAGTTTCTGGGCCGGGGGGAATCAGCCCCAGCATTTT
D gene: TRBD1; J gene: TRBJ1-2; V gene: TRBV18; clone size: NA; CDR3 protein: CASSDQGALGSSGYTF; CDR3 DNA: TGTGCCAGCTCAGACCAGGGGGCGCTTGGATCTTCGGGCTACACCTTC
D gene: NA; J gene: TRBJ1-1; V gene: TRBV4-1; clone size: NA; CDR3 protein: CASSQEGGNAEAFF; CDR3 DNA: TGCGCCAGCAGCCAAGAAGGGGGTAACGCTGAAGCTTTCTTT
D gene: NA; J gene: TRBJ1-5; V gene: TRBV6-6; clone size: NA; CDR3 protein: CANKEGQTSNQPQHF; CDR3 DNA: TGTGCCAACAAAGAAGGACAGACTAGCAATCAGCCCCAGCATTTT
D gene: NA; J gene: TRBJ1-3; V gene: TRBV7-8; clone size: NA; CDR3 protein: CASSLAQHQGNTIYF; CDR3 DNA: TGTGCCAGCAGCTTAGCGCAACACCAAGGAAACACCATATATTTT
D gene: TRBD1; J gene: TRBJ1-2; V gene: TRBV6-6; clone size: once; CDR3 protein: CAGTGQAPYGYTF; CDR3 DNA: TGTGCCGGGACAGGGCAAGCCCCCTATGGCTACACCTTC
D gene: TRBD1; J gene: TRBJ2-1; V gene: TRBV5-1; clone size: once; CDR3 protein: CASSHGTDSYNEQFF; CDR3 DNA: TGCGCCAGCAGCCACGGGACAGACTCCTACAATGAGCAGTTCTTC
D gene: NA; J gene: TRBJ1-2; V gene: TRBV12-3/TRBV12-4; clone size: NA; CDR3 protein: CASSFRGGYTF; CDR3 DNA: TGTGCCAGCAGTTTTCGAGGCGGCTACACCTTC
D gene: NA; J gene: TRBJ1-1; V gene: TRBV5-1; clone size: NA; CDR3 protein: CASSPQGGTVNTEAFF; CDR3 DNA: TGCGCCAGCAGCCCCCAGGGCGGGACGGTGAACACTGAAGCTTTCTTT
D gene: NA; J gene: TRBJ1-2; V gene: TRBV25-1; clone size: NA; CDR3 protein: CASSTNLGYTF; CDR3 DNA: TGTGCCAGCAGTACTAATCTTGGCTACACCTTC
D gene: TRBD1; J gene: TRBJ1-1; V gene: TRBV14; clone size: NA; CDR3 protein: CASSETGTGTNTEAFF; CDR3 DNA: TGTGCCAGCAGCGAAACCGGGACAGGGACGAACACTGAAGCTTTCTTT
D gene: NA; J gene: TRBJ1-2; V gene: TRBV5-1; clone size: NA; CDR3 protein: CASREQGYGYTF; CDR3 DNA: TGCGCCAGCAGGGAACAGGGCTATGGCTACACCTTC
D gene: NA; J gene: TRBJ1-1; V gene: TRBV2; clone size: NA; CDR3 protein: CASRTRGMNTEAFF; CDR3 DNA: TGTGCCAGCAGGACCAGGGGAATGAACACTGAAGCTTTCTTT
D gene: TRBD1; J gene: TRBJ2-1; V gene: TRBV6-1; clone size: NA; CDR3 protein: CASSDQDRGYNEQFF; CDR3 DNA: TGTGCCAGCAGTGACCAGGACAGGGGATACAATGAGCAGTTCTTC
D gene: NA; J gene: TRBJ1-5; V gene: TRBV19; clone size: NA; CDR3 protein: CASSGRQAPLHINQPQHF; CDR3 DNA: TGTGCCAGTAGTGGAAGACAGGCCCCCCTCCATATCAATCAGCCCCAGCATTTT